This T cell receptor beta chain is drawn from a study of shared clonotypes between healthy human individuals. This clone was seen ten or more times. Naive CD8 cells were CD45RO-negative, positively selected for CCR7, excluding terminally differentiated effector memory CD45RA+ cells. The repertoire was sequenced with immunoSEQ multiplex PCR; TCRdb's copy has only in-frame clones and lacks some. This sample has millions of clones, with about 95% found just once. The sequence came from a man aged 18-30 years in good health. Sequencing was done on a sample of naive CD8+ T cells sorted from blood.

CDR3 amino acids: CASSSVGQGNSPLHF. The CDR3 bases are TGTGCCAGCAGTTCGGTGGGACAGGGAAATTCACCCCTCCACTTT. The chain is built from TRBV6-5 and TRBJ1-6, with 9 positions matching TRBD1. CDR1 and CDR2 from the germline V gene are MNHEY and SVGAGI. The CDR3 runs to 15 residues. Trimming took 4 bases from V and 7 from J; bases not matched to a gene: 5.